The source of this T cell receptor (beta chain) is a study of shared clonotypes between healthy human individuals. A few counts support this clone. The CDR3 spans 14 residues. From germline, CDR1 is WSHSY and CDR2 SAAADI. V dropped 6 bases and J dropped 5; count of bases not matched to a gene: 7. Data came from immunoSEQ multiplex PCR; TCRdb stores just in-frame clones and leaves some out. The sample contains 2.3 million or so clones, just over 90% of which appear only once. Sample: naive CD4+ T cells from PBMCs. Subset here: CD45RA+ positively selected. The sequence was collected from a man aged 18 to 29 in good health. Some clones in this sample may be carry-over from other donors' samples. The V gene is TRBV10-2, the J gene TRBJ1-1, with 9 nucleotides matching TRBD1. The CDR3 is CASRGQGIQTEAFF. CDR3 coding DNA: TGCGCCAGCAGGGGACAGGGCATTCAGACTGAAGCTTTCTTT.